The 31 T cell receptor beta chains listed next were all sequenced from one sample in a study of identical twins. TCRdb called the 5' RACE reads again in MiXCR, with one record for every CDR3 protein. Of approximately 500,000 distinct CDR3 sequences listed, around 24% are singletons. The same data also contributed to another study, on T cells expressing NK-cell markers.

Sequenced sample: CD4+ T cells sorted from blood. The receptor set was obtained from a woman between 18 and 30 years old in good health.

The chain uses TRBV2 and TRBJ2-1, with unresolved D. Germline V gives CDR1 SNHLY, CDR2 FYNNEI. The V and J ends lost 3 bases and 2 bases respectively, with 11 bases between them. This CDR3 is built from 15 residues. CDR3 region: CASSEIGEPYNEQFF. The CDR3, as DNA: TGTGCCAGCAGTGAGATTGGGGAACCCTACAATGAGCAGTTCTTC.

In its sample, this clonotype was seen once. V usage is TRBV12-3 or TRBV12-4 and J usage is TRBJ2-3; D remains unclear. The germline V and J ends were trimmed by 5 bases and 5 bases, with 8 bases remaining between them. CDR3 length: 12 residues. The CDR3 sequence is CASSRRIDTQYF. Written as DNA, the CDR3 is TGTGCCAGCAGTCGACGAATAGATACGCAGTATTTT.

This clonotype turned up a few times. This sequence joins TRBV11-2 and TRBJ1-4; no definite D call. From germline, CDR1 is SGHAT and CDR2 FQNNGV. Trimming took 4 bases from V and 3 from J, leaving 12 bases between them. This CDR3 has 15 amino acids. Here the CDR3 reads CASSSRHPSNEKLFF. In nucleotides, the CDR3 is TGTGCCAGCAGCTCGCGACACCCTTCTAATGAAAAACTGTTTTTT.

This CDR3 is CAISETSSYEQYF. The CDR3 nucleotides are TGTGCCATCAGTGAGACTTCCAGCTACGAGCAGTACTTC. J is TRBJ2-7 and V is TRBV10-3; no definite D call. Germline V lookup: CDR1 ENHRY, CDR2 SYGVKD. V shed 2 bases and J shed 3 bases, with 8 bases lying between them. The CDR3 totals 13 residues.

The chain joins TRBV7-3 to TRBJ2-7, with D possibly matching TRBD2 (6 bases). V was pared by 1 base and J by 1 base, with 23 bases between. The germline gives CDR1 SGHTA, CDR2 FQGTGA. The CDR3 sequence is 19 residues long. The CDR3 DNA is TGTGCCAGCAGCTTAAATGGCCCAGGGCGCGGGGTCCGGTCCTACGAGCAGTACTTC. It translates to CASSLNGPGRGVRSYEQYF. Full variable domain (remainder filled in from reference TRBV7-3 and TRBJ2-7): GAGVSQTPSNKVTEKGKYVELRCDPISGHTALYWYRQSLGQGPEFLIYFQGTGAADDSGLPNDRFFAVRPEGSVSTLKIQRTERGDSAVYLCASSLNGPGRGVRSYEQYFGPGTRLTVT.

The rearrangement joins TRBV10-3 to TRBJ2-2, with 9 bases fitting TRBD2. After removal of 1 base from V and 3 bases from J, the junction contained 3 bases not matched to a gene. The CDR3 extends over 16 amino acids. The germline V gene encodes CDR1 ENHRY and CDR2 SYGVKD. The CDR3 coding sequence is TGTGCCATCAGTGAGTGGCTAGCGGGGCACACCGGGGAGCTGTTTTTT. Translating it yields CAISEWLAGHTGELFF.

In this sample, this clonotype turned up a few times. This chain joins TRBV18 and TRBJ1-1; D remains ambiguous. The CDR3 is made up of 13 amino acids. V lost 3 bases to trimming and J lost 4 bases, with 9 bases between them. Germline CDR1 KGHSH, CDR2 LQKENI. CDR3 in DNA: TGTGCCAGCTCACCCCTTAGTGGCACTGAAGCTTTCTTT. Protein: CASSPLSGTEAFF.

With regard to this clonotype: The junction differs from germline at one of its ends, possibly a read error. The chain couples TRBV18 to TRBJ1-1; tentatively, D is TRBD1 (6 bases). The germline V gene has CDR1 KGHSH and CDR2 LQKENI. The CDR3 totals 16 residues. CDR3 coding DNA: TGTGCCAGCTCACCAGTCCCAGGGCGAAGGGACACTGAGGCTTTCTTT. This gives the protein CASSPVPGRRDTEAFF.

This clonotype was seen a few times. The chain recombines TRBV10-3 with TRBJ2-1; TRBD2 agrees at 12 bases. This CDR3 contains 15 residues. Germline V lookup: CDR1 ENHRY, CDR2 SYGVKD. The V segment lost 6 bases and the J segment 9 bases; nucleotides outside the gene matches: 9. CDR3 sequence reads: CAIRGETSGRSEQFF. The CDR3 region has the DNA TGTGCCATCAGGGGGGAGACTAGCGGGAGATCTGAGCAGTTCTTC.

The chain couples TRBV2 to TRBJ1-1; a weak D match, TRBD1 (5 bases). The CDR3 runs to 13 residues. The V end was cut by 9 bases, the J end by 4 bases, with 15 bases between. CDR1 is SNHLY and CDR2 is FYNNEI in the germline V gene. The CDR3 loop is CARARVEGTEAFF. The CDR3, as DNA: TGTGCCAGGGCCAGGGTGGAGGGCACTGAAGCTTTCTTT.

The chain's CDR3 is CSASSSGASTDTQYF. The CDR3 bases are TGCAGTGCTAGTTCTAGCGGGGCCAGCACAGATACGCAGTATTTT. The chain has TRBV20-1 and TRBJ2-3; 9 bases match TRBD2. The CDR3 contains 15 residues. Germline CDR1 DFQATT, CDR2 SNEGSKA (reference sequence). V shed 3 bases and J 0 bases; nucleotides not matched to a gene: 4.

This clonotype was seen only once. Just one base apart from a much larger clone, this may be a read error. The rearrangement links TRBV5-1 to TRBJ2-7; D possibly corresponds to TRBD1 (6 bases). Germline V CDR1 and CDR2: SGHRS, YFSETQ. The CDR3 runs 11 residues. CDR3 in DNA: TGCGCCAGCGGCAGGGGCTACGAGCAGAACTTC. Encoded protein: CASGRGYEQNF. Full variable domain (outside the CDR3, taken from reference TRBV5-1 and TRBJ2-7): KAGVTQTPRYLIKTRGQQVTLSCSPISGHRSVSWYQQTPGQGLQFLFEYFSETQRNKGNFPGRFSGRQFSNSRSEMNVSTLELGDSALYLCASGRGYEQNFGPGTRLTVT.

The chain carries TRBV6-5 and TRBJ1-5; a weak D match, TRBD1 (6 bases). Trimming removed 0 bases from V and 16 bases from J, with 19 bases in between. The CDR3 has 14 amino acids. The germline V gene has CDR1 MNHEY and CDR2 SVGAGI. The CDR3: CASSYSGPGGSLHF. Here the CDR3 DNA reads TGTGCCAGCAGTTACTCGGGCCCCGGGGGCTCCCTCCATTTT.

This clonotype was counted between two and nine times. The chain joins TRBV5-1 to TRBJ2-3; D tentatively fits TRBD1 or TRBD2 (6 bases each). Looked up from germline, CDR1 is SGHRS and CDR2 is YFSETQ. V lost 2 bases to trimming and J lost 0 bases, with 13 bases between them. The CDR3 runs 16 residues. The CDR3 is CASSLRTGASTDTQYF. The CDR3, as DNA: TGCGCCAGCAGCTTACGGACGGGGGCTAGCACAGATACGCAGTATTTT.

This sequence joins TRBV10-1 and TRBJ1-1; possibly TRBD1 for D (5 bases). Per the germline V gene, CDR1 is WNHNN and CDR2 is SYGVQD (reference sequence). CDR3 length: 17 amino acids. Trimming took off 4 bases at V and 0 bases at J, with 18 bases between the two ends. CDR3 sequence: CASSAGGSTDMNTEAFF. CDR3 DNA sequence: TGCGCCAGCAGTGCTGGGGGTTCGACAGACATGAACACTGAAGCTTTCTTT.

Only a few counts were recorded for this clonotype. This sequence joins TRBV10-1 and TRBJ2-2; D not certain. CDR1 and CDR2 (germline): WNHNN, SYGVQD (reference sequence). This CDR3 has 14 residues. The V end was cut by 4 bases, the J end by 6 bases, with 12 bases between. This chain's CDR3 is CASSVGRWSGELFF. Here the CDR3 DNA reads TGCGCCAGCAGTGTTGGCAGGTGGTCCGGGGAGCTGTTTTTT.

The rearrangement joins TRBV5-1 to TRBJ1-6; 7 bases are a match to TRBD1. J lost 8 bases, V lost 2 bases, and 4 bases had no gene match. This CDR3 has 14 amino acids. Germline lookup yields CDR1 SGHRS and CDR2 YFSETQ. In DNA, the CDR3 is TGCGCCAGCAGCTTAAGACAGGGAGATTCACCCCTCCACTTT. Encoded protein: CASSLRQGDSPLHF. Full variable domain (missing parts from reference TRBV5-1 and TRBJ1-6): KAGVTQTPRYLIKTRGQQVTLSCSPISGHRSVSWYQQTPGQGLQFLFEYFSETQRNKGNFPGRFSGRQFSNSRSEMNVSTLELGDSALYLCASSLRQGDSPLHFGNGTRLTVT.

J is TRBJ2-5 and V is TRBV12-3 or TRBV12-4; perhaps TRBD1 as D (5 bases). V dropped 10 bases and J dropped 4 bases, with 13 bases sitting between them. CDR3 length equals 12 residues. The CDR3 loop is CATGRGTETQYF. CDR3 bases: TGTGCCACCGGAAGGGGAACAGAGACCCAGTACTTC.

This clonotype was seen more than once but under ten times. The rearrangement uses TRBV5-1 and TRBJ2-5; D uncertain. This CDR3 has 14 residues. Germline V gene data show CDR1 as SGHRS and CDR2 as YFSETQ. Deletions cut 4 bases from V and 4 bases from J, with 14 bases between. The CDR3 here is CASSPLRSRETQYF. The CDR3 nucleotides read TGCGCCAGCAGCCCCCTACGTTCTAGAGAGACCCAGTACTTC.

The chain carries TRBV12-3 or TRBV12-4 and TRBJ1-1, with D uncertain. CDR3 length: 15 amino acids. The V end lost 1 base, the J end lost 5 bases, and 14 bases lay between the germline ends. CDR3 nucleotide sequence: TGTGCCAGCAGTTTAGATGGGCGGAGGAGGACTGAAGCTTTCTTT. Translation: CASSLDGRRRTEAFF.

The CDR3 DNA is TGTGCCAGCAGCTTAGGACAGGGTAGGCCCCCCTACGAGCAGTACTTC. It is translated as CASSLGQGRPPYEQYF. The rearrangement joins TRBV7-6 to TRBJ2-7, with TRBD1 matching 7 bases. This CDR3 comprises 16 residues. Germline V lookup: CDR1 SGHVS, CDR2 FNYEAQ. V shed 1 base and J 2 bases; nucleotides not matched to a gene: 8. Together with reference TRBV7-6 and TRBJ2-7, the CDR3 gives the full variable domain: GAGVSQSPRYKVTKRGQDVALRCDPISGHVSLYWYRQALGQGPEFLTYFNYEAQQDKSGLPNDRFSAERPEGSISTLTIQRTEQRDSAMYRCASSLGQGRPPYEQYFGPGTRLTVT.

The chain is built from TRBV6-1 and TRBJ2-1; D unresolved. The germline CDR1 and CDR2 sequences are MNHNS and SASEGT. V was clipped by 7 bases and J by 9 bases, with 22 bases between them. This CDR3 has 15 amino acids. Here the CDR3 DNA reads TGTGCCAGCACCCCCGTCGGGTCGAACCACGGTGAGCAGTTCTTC. As protein: CASTPVGSNHGEQFF.

This clonotype has more than one count but fewer than ten. The V and J genes are TRBV3-1 and TRBJ2-1, with a weak D call TRBD2 (6 bases). Germline CDR1 and CDR2: LGHDT and YNNKEL (reference sequence). This CDR3 comprises 15 residues. With 1 base removed from V and 5 bases from J, the gap between germline ends came to 12 bases. This chain's CDR3 is CASSQAPTGDNEQFF. In DNA form, the CDR3 reads TGTGCCAGCAGCCAAGCTCCCACGGGGGACAATGAGCAGTTCTTC.

This clonotype was counted only a few times. The V gene is TRBV5-1, the J gene TRBJ2-5, with D unresolved. Trimming took off 6 bases at V and 6 bases at J, with 15 bases between the two ends. CDR3 length equals 13 residues. Germline V gene data show CDR1 as SGHRS and CDR2 as YFSETQ. The CDR3 sequence: CASTPGNQKTQYF. DNA for the CDR3: TGCGCCAGCACACCGGGTAACCAGAAGACCCAGTACTTC.

This clonotype was found many times. This rearrangement joins TRBV5-1 to TRBJ2-5; unclear D gene. The V gene's germline CDR1 is SGHRS and CDR2 YFSETQ. The V end was cut by 4 bases, the J end by 0 bases, with 7 bases between. The CDR3 sequence is 13 residues long. The CDR3 sequence: CASSPRYQETQYF. CDR3 bases: TGCGCCAGCAGCCCCCGCTACCAAGAGACCCAGTACTTC.

This rearrangement joins TRBV20-1 to TRBJ2-1; D ambiguous. This CDR3 is 11 amino acids long. With 6 bases removed from V and 10 bases from J, the gap between germline ends came to 13 bases. Looked up from germline, CDR1 is DFQATT and CDR2 is SNEGSKA (reference sequence). The CDR3 loop is CSAQFRLEQFF. For the CDR3, the DNA is TGCAGTGCCCAATTCCGACTCGAGCAGTTCTTC.

The V call is TRBV7-6, the J call TRBJ2-3; 8 nucleotides align to TRBD2. The germline V gene encodes CDR1 SGHVS and CDR2 FNYEAQ. The V segment lost 5 bases and the J segment 2 bases; nucleotides outside the gene matches: 9. This CDR3 has 16 residues. CDR3: CASSPPGTSSTDTQYF. The CDR3 DNA reads as TGTGCCAGCAGCCCACCCGGGACTAGTTCCACAGATACGCAGTATTTT.

The rearrangement links TRBV20-1 to TRBJ1-4; TRBD1 is a possible D gene (6 bases). Germline V gene data show CDR1 as DFQATT and CDR2 as SNEGSKA (reference sequence). V gave up 3 bases and J gave up 0 bases, with 14 bases separating them. The CDR3 consists of 16 residues. The chain's CDR3 is CSASGATGSTNEKLFF. DNA for the CDR3: TGCAGTGCTAGTGGGGCTACAGGGTCAACTAATGAAAAACTGTTTTTT.

The CDR3 sequence is CSPPNPRWFNEQFF. CDR3 sequence (DNA): TGCAGTCCTCCTAACCCCCGTTGGTTCAATGAGCAGTTCTTC. This chain links TRBV20-1 with TRBJ2-1, with D unresolved. V lost 8 bases to trimming and J lost 6 bases, with 20 bases between them. Germline V CDR1 and CDR2: DFQATT, SNEGSKA (reference sequence). This CDR3 comprises 14 residues.

This clonotype was detected only once. The chain combines TRBV11-2 with TRBJ2-2; tentatively, D is TRBD1 or TRBD2 (5 bases each). The CDR3 has 15 amino acids. CDR1 SGHAT and CDR2 FQNNGV come from the germline V gene. The V end was cut by 2 bases, the J end by 9 bases, with 16 bases between. CDR3 nucleotides: TGTGCCAGCAGCTTACGAGGGGTGGGTTCATGGGAGCTGTTTTTT. Translating it yields CASSLRGVGSWELFF.

V gene TRBV18 combines with J gene TRBJ2-7; 8 nucleotides agree with TRBD2. The length of the CDR3 is 14 residues. V shed 3 bases and J 6 bases; nucleotides not matched to a gene: 7. Germline V CDR1 and CDR2: KGHSH, LQKENI. The CDR3 sequence: CASSPVGRDPEQYF. The CDR3 DNA sequence: TGTGCCAGCTCACCCGTCGGGAGGGACCCCGAGCAGTACTTC.